A selection of T cell receptor beta chains follows, all from one sample in a study of siplizumab effects on memory and regulatory T cells. Method: immunoSEQ multiplex PCR; TCRdb's copy keeps in-frame clones and lacks some. The sample lists about 72,000 clones; about 89% were seen once. Sequenced: CD8+ T cells sorted from blood. The receptors were gathered from a human donor in good health. The CDR3 runs from the conserved cysteine through the conserved F or W. The D gene is left open where the match is weak. Clone size is not always given. Where it is, it says once, few, many or a class for expanded clones.

once | - | TRBJ2-7 | TRBV6-1 | CASSEGTSSYEQYF | TGTGCCAGCAGTGAAGGAACAAGCTCCTACGAGCAGTACTTC
- | TRBD1 | TRBJ2-5 | TRBV4-1 | CASSQWDRPQETQYF | TGCGCCAGCAGCCAATGGGACAGACCCCAAGAGACCCAGTACTTC
- | - | TRBJ2-1 | TRBV9 | CASSGTYYNEQFF | TGTGCCAGCAGCGGGACTTACTACAATGAGCAGTTCTTC
- | - | TRBJ2-2 | TRBV19 | CASSIGLVLGNGNTGELFF | TGTGCCAGTAGTATAGGGCTCGTTCTAGGCAATGGAAACACCGGGGAGCTGTTTTTT
- | TRBD1 | TRBJ2-1 | TRBV27 | CASSLLGTGTYNEQFF | TGTGCCAGCAGTTTATTAGGGACAGGGACCTACAATGAGCAGTTCTTC
- | - | TRBJ1-1 | TRBV9 | CASSGDMEVLMNTEAFF | TGTGCCAGCAGCGGGGACATGGAGGTGCTTATGAACACTGAAGCTTTCTTT
- | - | TRBJ1-1 | TRBV9 | CASSVGGSTEAFF | TGTGCCAGCAGCGTAGGAGGTAGCACTGAAGCTTTCTTT
- | TRBD2 | TRBJ2-1 | TRBV27 | CATNTLSGIGNEQFF | TGTGCCACCAACACCCTTAGCGGGATTGGTAATGAGCAGTTCTTC
- | - | TRBJ2-7 | TRBV5-4 | CASSPMGGPLEQYF | TGTGCCAGCAGCCCGATGGGGGGACCCCTCGAGCAGTACTTC
- | - | TRBJ1-1 | TRBV11-2 | CASSYMDRREAFF | TGTGCCAGCAGCTATATGGACAGACGGGAAGCTTTCTTT
- | - | TRBJ1-1 | TRBV19 | CASSIALNTEAFF | TGTGCCAGTAGTATAGCGCTGAACACTGAAGCTTTCTTT
- | - | TRBJ2-7 | TRBV5-6 | CASSLVVTRHDEQYF | TGTGCCAGCAGCTTGGTTGTCACTCGTCACGACGAGCAGTACTTC
- | TRBD1 | TRBJ2-5 | TRBV19 | CASSIGQGAEETQYF | TGTGCCAGTAGTATTGGACAGGGGGCGGAAGAGACCCAGTACTTC
medium-sized | - | TRBJ2-7 | TRBV7-9 | CASSLAWYEQYF | TGTGCCAGCAGCTTAGCCTGGTACGAGCAGTACTTC
few | - | TRBJ2-7 | TRBV7-6 | CASSLFPGHIYEQYF | TGTGCCAGCAGCTTGTTCCCGGGACATATCTACGAGCAGTACTTC
- | TRBD1 | TRBJ1-3 | TRBV19 | CASSIGTGAGSGNTIYF | TGTGCCAGTAGTATCGGTACAGGGGCCGGCTCTGGAAACACCATATATTTT
- | - | TRBJ1-4 | TRBV7-9 | CASSLLGEKLFF | TGTGCCAGCAGCTTACTAGGGGAGAAACTGTTTTTT
- | TRBD1 | TRBJ1-2 | TRBV6-5 | CASSPDDRVYGYTF | TGTGCCAGCAGCCCGGACGACAGGGTCTATGGCTACACCTTC
- | - | TRBJ1-2 | TRBV14 | CASSQAQGIYGYTF | TGTGCCAGCAGCCAAGCCCAGGGTATCTATGGCTACACCTTC
- | TRBD1 | TRBJ2-7 | TRBV2 | CASTDEPGQNNEQYF | TGTGCCAGCACTGACGAACCGGGACAGAATAACGAGCAGTACTTC
once | TRBD2 | TRBJ2-5 | TRBV27 | CASSLGTSARKETQYF | TGTGCCAGCAGTTTGGGGACTAGCGCTCGAAAAGAGACCCAGTACTTC
- | TRBD2 | TRBJ2-5 | TRBV18 | CASSPVFERGEETQYF | TGTGCCAGCTCTCCAGTGTTTGAGCGGGGGGAAGAGACCCAGTACTTC
- | TRBD2 | TRBJ2-7 | TRBV27 | CASSPRGGRWEQYF | TGTGCCAGCAGTCCTCGGGGCGGGAGGTGGGAGCAGTACTTC
few | - | TRBJ2-7 | TRBV7-7 | CASSLGDENEQYF | TGTGCCAGCAGCTTAGGGGACGAAAACGAGCAGTACTTC
- | - | TRBJ1-1 | TRBV27 | CASITNSRGIAEAFF | TGTGCCAGCATCACTAATAGCCGGGGGATCGCTGAAGCTTTCTTT
- | - | TRBJ2-5 | TRBV5-4 | CASSFRGTNQETQYF | TGTGCCAGCAGCTTTCGGGGGACCAACCAAGAGACCCAGTACTTC
- | TRBD2 | TRBJ2-1 | TRBV19 | CASSRTGGGNEQFF | TGTGCCAGTAGTAGGACGGGAGGGGGCAATGAGCAGTTCTTC
- | TRBD2 | TRBJ2-1 | TRBV7-2 | CASRDSPGLVYNEQFF | TGTGCCAGCAGAGACTCTCCGGGACTAGTTTACAATGAGCAGTTCTTC
- | - | TRBJ2-5 | TRBV2 | CASSDSELETQYF | TGTGCCAGCAGTGATTCGGAGTTAGAGACCCAGTACTTC
- | TRBD1 | TRBJ1-5 | TRBV10-3 | CAIRAQGDTQPQHF | TGTGCCATCAGGGCGCAGGGGGATACTCAGCCCCAGCATTTT
- | TRBD1 | TRBJ2-3 | TRBV29-1 | CSVERGGDRAPDTQYF | TGCAGCGTTGAGAGAGGGGGGGACAGGGCCCCAGATACGCAGTATTTT
- | TRBD2 | TRBJ2-1 | TRBV9 | CASSVGGSGGPYNEQFF | TGTGCCAGCAGCGTAGGTGGAAGCGGGGGGCCTTACAATGAGCAGTTCTTC
- | TRBD1 | TRBJ1-1 | TRBV9 | CASSLTGGGLTEAFF | TGTGCCAGCAGCTTGACAGGGGGTGGACTCACTGAAGCTTTCTTT
- | TRBD1 | TRBJ1-2 | TRBV29-1 | CSVEAGQGIYGYTF | TGCAGCGTTGAGGCAGGACAGGGGATCTATGGCTACACCTTC
- | TRBD2 | TRBJ2-1 | TRBV5-4 | CASSYSGLADNEQFF | TGTGCCAGCAGCTACTCCGGACTAGCGGACAATGAGCAGTTCTTC
- | - | TRBJ1-2 | TRBV6-5 | CASSTGGAGYTF | TGTGCCAGCAGTACGGGGGGGGCCGGCTACACCTTC
- | - | TRBJ2-5 | TRBV4-1 | CASSQDTMPGRETQYF | TGCGCCAGCAGCCAAGACACTATGCCGGGACGAGAGACCCAGTACTTC
- | TRBD2 | TRBJ2-1 | TRBV7-2 | CASRNLAGESYNEQFF | TGTGCCAGCAGAAACTTAGCGGGGGAATCCTACAATGAGCAGTTCTTC
- | - | TRBJ2-5 | TRBV12-5 | CASGLGLPGETQYF | TGTGCTAGTGGTTTGGGGCTTCCGGGGGAGACCCAGTACTTC
once | TRBD2 | TRBJ2-2 | TRBV5-6 | CATSTSGSRVTGELFF | TGTGCCACCTCGACTAGCGGGAGCAGGGTCACCGGGGAGCTGTTTTTT